Listed below are T cell receptor beta chains from one sample, sequenced in a study of breast tumors, draining lymph nodes, adjacent tissues. TCRdb independently ran MiXCR on the multiplex PCR reads; one entry per CDR3 protein. The sample lists around 290,000 distinct CDR3 sequences, about 30% occurring once. The sample was axillary lymph node tissue. The source is a female donor with breast cancer. Some clones in this sample may be carry-over from other donors' samples. The CDR3 runs from the conserved cysteine through the conserved F or W. The D gene is left open where the match is weak. Clone size, where shown, is once, few, many, or a class for clones that have expanded.

V	size	J	D	CDR3	DNA
TRBV19	once	TRBJ2-4	TRBD2	CASSIPWLAGAKNIQSF	TGTGCCAGTAGTATACCATGGCTAGCGGGAGCCAAAAACATTCAGTCCTTC
TRBV5-6	many	TRBJ2-2	-	CASSLGLVPSANTGELFF	TGTGCCAGCAGCTTGGGGTTGGTTCCCAGCGCGAACACCGGGGAGCTGTTTTTT
TRBV18	many	TRBJ2-7	-	CASSPAGVAYEQYF	TGTGCCAGCTCCCCGGCAGGAGTAGCCTACGAGCAGTACTTC
TRBV3-1	many	TRBJ1-6	TRBD1	CASSRRTGLNSPLHF	TGTGCCAGCAGCCGACGGACAGGGTTGAATTCACCCCTCCACTTT
TRBV3-1	many	TRBJ1-2	-	CASSPGFGYTF	TGTGCCAGCAGTCCAGGGTTCGGCTACACCTTC
TRBV11-2	-	TRBJ2-7	-	CASSLDYPQFYEQYF	TGTGCCAGCAGCTTAGATTATCCCCAATTCTACGAGCAGTACTTC
TRBV7-8	many	TRBJ1-5	-	CASSLAFHRVGQPQHF	TGTGCCAGCAGCTTAGCGTTTCACCGGGTTGGTCAGCCCCAGCATTTT
TRBV27	few	TRBJ2-5	-	CASSLSGTGLETQYF	TGTGCCAGCAGTTTAAGCGGGACAGGACTGGAGACCCAGTACTTC
TRBV15	many	TRBJ2-7	-	CATSRGGSGSYEQYF	TGTGCCACCAGCAGAGGAGGGAGTGGTTCTTACGAGCAGTACTTC
TRBV27	-	TRBJ1-4	-	CASSLDVVSSRVGEKLFF	TGTGCCAGCAGTTTAGATGTGGTCAGCTCACGGGTGGGTGAAAAACTGTTTTTT
TRBV11-2	many	TRBJ2-2	TRBD2	CASSLWEGNTGELFF	TGTGCCAGCAGTTTGTGGGAGGGGAACACCGGGGAGCTGTTTTTT